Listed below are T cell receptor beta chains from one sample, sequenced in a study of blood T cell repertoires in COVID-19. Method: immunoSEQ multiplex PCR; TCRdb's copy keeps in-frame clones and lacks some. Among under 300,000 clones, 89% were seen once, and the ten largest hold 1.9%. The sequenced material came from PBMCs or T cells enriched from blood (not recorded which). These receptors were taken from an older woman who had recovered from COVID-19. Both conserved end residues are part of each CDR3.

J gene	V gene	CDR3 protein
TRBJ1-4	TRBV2	CAMQQGRRSNEKLFF
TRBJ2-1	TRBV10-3	CATKSVGADEQFF
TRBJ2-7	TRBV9	CASSGGYRGRFFYEQYF
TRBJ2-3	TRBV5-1	CASSPGLAGGGDTDTQYF
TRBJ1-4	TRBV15	CATSRDRGTDEKLFF
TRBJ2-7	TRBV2	CASTGEGYEQYF
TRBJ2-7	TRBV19	CASSIAGGAYEQYF
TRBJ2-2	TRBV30	CAWSARAPGELFF
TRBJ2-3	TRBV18	CASSPPNTFPDTQYF
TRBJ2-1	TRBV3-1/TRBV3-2	CASSYSHNEQFF
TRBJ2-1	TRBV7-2	CASSLGPRAYNEQFF
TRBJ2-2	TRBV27	CASSSVPYSTGELFF
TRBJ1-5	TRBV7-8	CASSARTGRGNQPQHF
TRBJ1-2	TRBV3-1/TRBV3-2	CASSWAGGYTF
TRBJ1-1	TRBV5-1	CASSPHSGSANTEAFF
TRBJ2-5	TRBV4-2	CASSQDRGRAVETQYF
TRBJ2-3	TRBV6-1	CASSEVSSGRSGTQYF
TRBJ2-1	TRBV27	CAAGAGTTYIGQFF
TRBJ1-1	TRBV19	CAKPGPLNTEAFF
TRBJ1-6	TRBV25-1	CASAGQLNPSPLHF
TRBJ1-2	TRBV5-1	CASSFGTASYGYTF
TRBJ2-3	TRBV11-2	CASSPGTSADTQYF
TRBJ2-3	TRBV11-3	CASSFSAGARVKDTQYF
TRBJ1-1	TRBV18	CASAGDNTEAFF
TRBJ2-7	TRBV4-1	CASRPTWTREYEQYF
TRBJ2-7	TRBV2	CASSPFSSYEQYF
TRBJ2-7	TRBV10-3	CAITPGGPSYEQYF
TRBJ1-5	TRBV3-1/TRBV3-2	CASSQDLGINQPQHF
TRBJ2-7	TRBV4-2	CASSQGLSSGGMDEQYF
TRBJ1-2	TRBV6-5	CASQTGYGYTF
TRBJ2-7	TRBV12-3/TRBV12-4	CASSSNDRDEQYF
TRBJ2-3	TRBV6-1	CASSEGGTSGSFTDTQYF
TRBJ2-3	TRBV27	CASVSLERGVSDTQYF
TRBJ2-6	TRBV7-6	CASSLVSVAAGANVLTF
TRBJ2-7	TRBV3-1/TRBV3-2	CASSQEIGGGLFSEQYF
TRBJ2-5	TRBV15	CATSSRQGAWETQYF
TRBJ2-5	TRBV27	CASSFTAGVETQYF
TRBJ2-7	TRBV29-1	CSAAAGTFPYEQYF
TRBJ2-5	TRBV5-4	CASSLGAGDGQETQYF
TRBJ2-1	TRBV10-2	CASSTGLANEQFF
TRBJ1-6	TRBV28	CASSFADTYNSPLHF
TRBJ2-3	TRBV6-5	CASSLYSRSTDTQYF
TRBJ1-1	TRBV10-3	CAISESRGANTEAFF
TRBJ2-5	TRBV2	CASSVLAGGQETQYF
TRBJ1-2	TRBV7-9	CASSRGTGESDGYTF
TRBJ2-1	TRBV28	CAIGGGLVLNEQFF
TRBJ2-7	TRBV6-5	CASSSLAGEYEQYF
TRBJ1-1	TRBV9	CASSPMTAGNTEAFF
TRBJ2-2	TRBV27	CASSPLRSGGVGTGELFF
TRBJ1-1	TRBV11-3	CASSFVRDDEAFF
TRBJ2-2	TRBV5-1	CASSGDRGDTGELFF
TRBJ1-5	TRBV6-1	CASSEQGRQPQHF
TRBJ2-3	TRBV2	CASSGRTGATDTQYF
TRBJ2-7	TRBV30	CAWSRRLDFSRGKNEQYF